A single sample is the source of the 13 T cell receptor beta chains below, sequenced in a study of molecular identifiers for immune sequencing clone quantification. TCRdb itself ran the PCR reads through MiXCR, one entry per CDR3 protein. The sample consists of under 650,000 distinct CDR3 sequences, about 20% of them appearing once. Sequencing used naive CD8+ T cells from blood, with Jurkat cell RNA spiked in. Subset specified: FACS-sorted CD8+CD4-CCR7+CD45RA+ naive T cells. The receptors stem from a human donor in good health. Some libraries in this study had Jurkat cell RNA spiked in.

This clonotype was observed a few times. The CDR3 DNA is TGTGCCAGCAGCGGGGCCGAGGAGGTGGATGAAAAACTGTTTTTT. It is translated as CASSGAEEVDEKLFF. V is TRBV9 and J is TRBJ1-4, with D unresolved. Deletions cut 3 bases from V and 6 bases from J, with 15 bases between. This CDR3 is built from 15 residues. Germline loops: CDR1 SGDLS, CDR2 YYNGEE.

This clonotype occurred many times. The CDR3 is CASSVTSGERDTQYF. In DNA form, the CDR3 reads TGTGCCAGCAGCGTAACTAGCGGGGAGAGAGATACGCAGTATTTT. The chain is built from TRBV9 and TRBJ2-3; 10 nucleotides match TRBD2. Trimming took 1 base from V and 5 from J; bases not matched to a gene: 4. The germline V gene encodes CDR1 SGDLS and CDR2 YYNGEE. CDR3 length: 15 residues. Full variable domain (outside the CDR3, taken from reference TRBV9 and TRBJ2-3): DSGVTQTPKHLITATGQRVTLRCSPRSGDLSVYWYQQSLDQGLQFLIQYYNGEERAKGNILERFSAQQFPDLHSELNLSSLELGDSALYFCASSVTSGERDTQYFGPGTRLTVL.

Many counts were recorded for this clonotype. CDR3 protein: CASGPLGSNQPQHF. Here the CDR3 DNA reads TGTGCCAGCGGGCCCCTGGGTAGCAATCAGCCCCAGCATTTT. The rearrangement links TRBV6-2 or TRBV6-3 to TRBJ1-5; no reliable D call. This CDR3 comprises 14 residues. V was trimmed by 8 bases and J by 0 bases, leaving 11 bases between them. Germline CDR1 reads MNHEY; CDR2 reads SVGEGT.

This clonotype was counted at least ten times. J is TRBJ2-1 and V is TRBV2, with D uncertain. V was cut by 1 base and J by 1 base, with 5 bases left in between. The CDR3 length is 14 residues. Germline V gives CDR1 SNHLY, CDR2 FYNNEI. The CDR3 DNA is TGTGCCAGCAGTGAAGTATTATCCTACAATGAGCAGTTCTTC. It translates to CASSEVLSYNEQFF.

This chain joins TRBV7-9 and TRBJ2-1, with 10 bases matching TRBD2. J was trimmed by 0 bases and V by 1 base; bases with no gene match: 6. Looked up from germline, CDR1 is SEHNR and CDR2 is FQNEAQ (reference sequence). The CDR3 loop spans 18 amino acids. The CDR3 spells CASSLEVSGGSSYNEQFF. In nucleotides, the CDR3 is TGTGCCAGCAGCTTAGAGGTTAGCGGGGGGTCCTCCTACAATGAGCAGTTCTTC. Together with reference TRBV7-9 and TRBJ2-1, the CDR3 gives the full variable domain: DTGVSQNPRHKITKRGQNVTFRCDPISEHNRLYWYRQTLGQGPEFLTYFQNEAQLEKSRLLSDRFSAERPKGSFSTLEIQRTEQGDSAMYLCASSLEVSGGSSYNEQFFGPGTRLTVL.

Regarding this clonotype: A read error is possible here, since a much larger clone lies one base away. V is TRBV4-3 and J is TRBJ2-7; D could derive from TRBD1 or TRBD2 (7 bases each). CDR3 length: 15 residues. With 0 bases removed from V and 3 bases from J, the gap between germline ends came to 12 bases. The germline V gene has CDR1 LGHNA and CDR2 YSLEER. This CDR3 reads CASSQEAGQHYEQYF. CDR3 sequence (DNA): TGCGCCAGCAGCCAAGAAGCGGGACAGCACTACGAGCAGTACTTC.

This clonotype occurred a few times. The chain has TRBV27 and TRBJ2-7; TRBD1 agrees at 8 bases. V was pared by 5 bases and J by 5 bases, with 2 bases of the junction left unmatched. Germline CDR1 reads MNHEY; CDR2 reads SMNVEV (reference sequence). The CDR3 runs to 12 residues. The CDR3 is CASSGDRNEQYF. In nucleotides, the CDR3 is TGTGCCAGCAGTGGGGACAGGAACGAGCAGTACTTC.

This clonotype was observed at least ten times. The CDR3 nucleotides read TGCGCCAGCAGTGAGTCCTCCCCTGTGGCTGGAAACACCATATATTTT. It codes for CASSESSPVAGNTIYF. The chain joins TRBV10-2 to TRBJ1-3; D uncertain. V was shortened by 0 bases and J by 2 bases, with 11 bases between the two germline ends. Germline assignment: CDR1 WSHSY and CDR2 SAAADI. The CDR3 consists of 16 residues.

The chain recombines TRBV4-1 with TRBJ1-4, with 7 bases aligning to TRBD1. This CDR3 spans 16 amino acids. The V and J ends lost 4 bases and 8 bases, in that order; junction bases with no gene match: 13. The germline V gene encodes CDR1 MGHRA and CDR2 YSYEKL. CDR3 coding DNA: TGCGCCAGCAGCCTTACCTCGCGAGACAGGGCAGAAAAACTGTTTTTT. Residues: CASSLTSRDRAEKLFF.

This clonotype showed up many times. The chain is built from TRBV27 and TRBJ2-3; 8 bases line up with TRBD2. The V segment lost 4 bases and the J segment 3 bases; nucleotides outside the gene matches: 12. CDR3 length: 17 amino acids. Germline V lookup: CDR1 MNHEY, CDR2 SMNVEV (reference sequence). CDR3 sequence reads: CASSWFWGTSGTDTQYF. The DNA for the CDR3 is TGTGCCAGCAGTTGGTTCTGGGGGACTAGTGGGACAGATACGCAGTATTTT.

On this clonotype itself: A much larger clone differs by one base, so this may be a read error. The CDR3 end shows no conserved phenylalanine or tryptophan, and so a read error is likely. The chain links TRBV28 to TRBJ1-2, with 8 bases lining up with TRBD1. After removal of 1 base from V and 3 bases from J, the junction contained 4 bases not matched to a gene. Germline V gene sequence: CDR1 MDHEN, CDR2 SYDVKM. The CDR3 runs to 15 residues. CDR3 region: CASSLSRTGYYGYTL. Here the CDR3 DNA reads TGTGCCAGCAGTTTATCACGGACAGGGTACTATGGCTACACCCTC.

The chain joins TRBV9 to TRBJ2-5, with 10 bases that match TRBD2. Germline V gene sequence: CDR1 SGDLS, CDR2 YYNGEE. Losses at the gene ends were 0 bases for V and 0 bases for J; bases not matched to a gene: 2. This CDR3 has 16 residues. CDR3 nucleotides: TGTGCCAGCAGCGTAGTAACTAGCGGGGACCAAGAGACCCAGTACTTC. It is translated as CASSVVTSGDQETQYF. Full variable domain (missing parts from reference TRBV9 and TRBJ2-5): DSGVTQTPKHLITATGQRVTLRCSPRSGDLSVYWYQQSLDQGLQFLIQYYNGEERAKGNILERFSAQQFPDLHSELNLSSLELGDSALYFCASSVVTSGDQETQYFGPGTRLLVL.

Regarding this clonotype: This CDR3 fails to terminate in the conserved phenylalanine or tryptophan, so it likely reflects a read error. The CDR3 DNA is TGTGCCAGCAGTATCGACAGCATGGACACTGAAGCTTTCTCT. Its translation is CASSIDSMDTEAFS. The chain joins TRBV28 to TRBJ1-1; D perhaps matches TRBD1 (5 bases). The CDR3 has 14 residues. V dropped 5 bases and J dropped 3 bases, with 13 bases sitting between them. Germline CDR1 reads MDHEN; CDR2 reads SYDVKM.